A single sample is the source of the 2 T cell receptor beta chains below, sequenced in a study of T cells in lung cancer brain metastases. Data came from immunoSEQ multiplex PCR; TCRdb stores just in-frame clones and leaves some out. The repertoire has fewer than 6,000 clones, 84% of them found once; the top ten carry more than 2.5%. The sequencing sample was made of tumor tissue from the primary lung tumor. Every receptor here comes from a woman between 45 and 65 years old with non-small cell lung cancer.

The CDR3 bases are TGTGCCAGCAGCTTAGCTTACCGGGACAGGGAGAATGGCTACACCTTC. It yields the protein CASSLAYRDRENGYTF. The chain couples TRBV7-9 to TRBJ1-2, with 9 bases fitting TRBD1. CDR1 and CDR2 from the germline V gene are SEHNR and FQNEAQ (reference sequence). This CDR3 region has 16 residues. V lost 0 bases and J lost 6; bases outside the gene matches: 8.

This clone was seen a handful of times. The rearrangement joins TRBV9 to TRBJ1-1; TRBD1 aligns across 7 bases. Germline V CDR1 and CDR2: SGDLS, YYNGEE. Unmatched junction bases numbered 8, after V lost 0 bases and J lost 3 bases. CDR3 length equals 16 residues. CDR3 sequence (DNA): TGTGCCAGCAGCGTAGCGAGGGGGCTGGGGGACACTGAAGCTTTCTTT. Its protein product is CASSVARGLGDTEAFF.